The present T cell receptor (beta chain) was sequenced within a study of regulatory T cells in long-lasting Graves disease. Remarks on this clonotype: Its specificity is not known. A far larger clone lies a single base away; this is likely a read error.

Sequencing libraries for TCR beta were prepared with iRepertoire HTBI primers and Arm-PCR of CDR3 regions. From the multiplex PCR reads, TCRdb called clonotypes with MiXCR, one entry per CDR3 protein. Of about 240,000 distinct CDR3 sequences listed, around 20% are singletons. Time point given: newly diagnosed GD, antithyroid drugs for less than 3 months. PBMCs were the source of the RNA used for TCR sequencing. Staff took roughly 9.1 milliliters of peripheral blood and put it into EDTA tubes. From germline, CDR1 is SGHNT and CDR2 YENEEA. This CDR3 contains 13 residues. V was cut by 6 bases and J by 7 bases, with 16 bases left in between. Study observations and caveats: New patients shared 1,000 or so public clonotypes, and persistent patients shared more, with about 2,500.

V and J are TRBV11-3 and TRBJ2-7; D perhaps matches TRBD1 (6 bases). The TCR sequence derives from a female donor with Graves disease. The source material was peripheral blood mononuclear cells (PBMCs), sampled at new diagnosis, from a patient treated with antithyroid drugs. CDR3 sequence: CASSQGTYNEQYF. The DNA of the CDR3 is TGTGCCAGCAGTCAGGGGACGTACAATGAGCAGTACTTC.